The 15 T cell receptor beta chains given below trace back to one sample, sequenced in a study of vaccination effects on CD4 cells after COVID-19. With the ViraFEST assay, the study expanded antigen-specific CD4+ T cells using viral peptide pools, then sequenced them. CD4+ T cells were isolated after less than 13 days of culture. Vaccine administered to participants consisted of two doses of either BNT162b2 or mRNA-1273. The antigens of these receptors remain unknown. Sequencing was performed with immunoSEQ multiplex PCR; in TCRdb, only in-frame clones are kept and a portion is missing. The data hold some 30,000 clones, with 82% observed a single time. Sequencing used CD4+ T cells from PBMCs cultured with HCoV-NL63 spike peptides, obtained after COVID-19 vaccination. These receptors were collected from a human donor who received a COVID-19 vaccine. Some clones in this sample may be carry-over from other donors' samples.

The V call is TRBV5-1, the J call TRBJ1-1, with D unresolved. The germline CDR1 and CDR2 sequences are SGHRS and YFSETQ. This CDR3 contains 15 residues. Trimming removed 0 bases from V and 1 base from J, with 10 bases in between. This CDR3 reads CASSLDGSPNTEAFF. CDR3 DNA: TGCGCCAGCAGCTTGGACGGGTCACCGAACACTGAAGCTTTCTTT.

This clone appeared once. The chain combines TRBV24-1 with TRBJ2-6; 7 positions agree with TRBD2. The CDR3 extends over 15 amino acids. The V gene end was trimmed by 3 bases and the J gene end by 2 bases; junction bases not matched to a gene: 0. Germline V CDR1 and CDR2: KGHDR, SFDVKD. CDR3 loop: CATSDRGAGANVLTF. The CDR3 DNA reads as TGTGCCACCAGTGATCGGGGGGCTGGGGCCAACGTCCTGACTTTC.

The chain joins TRBV18 to TRBJ2-4, with 9 bases that match TRBD2. This CDR3 spans 16 amino acids. Unmatched junction bases numbered 5, after V lost 4 bases and J lost 1 base. CDR1 is KGHSH and CDR2 is LQKENI in the germline V gene. The CDR3 loop is CASSQGLASAKNIQYF. DNA for the CDR3: TGTGCCAGCTCACAGGGACTAGCCTCCGCCAAAAACATTCAGTACTTC.

The genes are TRBV7-9 and TRBJ1-3, with TRBD1 matching 8 bases. CDR1 and CDR2 from the germline V gene are SEHNR and FQNEAQ (reference sequence). V lost 4 bases to trimming and J lost 7 bases; unmatched junction nucleotides: 12. The CDR3 sequence is 16 residues long. CDR3 loop: CASSSQFRGRGNTIYF. The CDR3 DNA sequence: TGTGCCAGCAGCTCCCAATTCAGGGGGCGCGGGAACACCATATATTTT. Full variable domain (missing parts from reference TRBV7-9 and TRBJ1-3): DTGVSQNPRHKITKRGQNVTFRCDPISEHNRLYWYRQTLGQGPEFLTYFQNEAQLEKSRLLSDRFSAERPKGSFSTLEIQRTEQGDSAMYLCASSSQFRGRGNTIYFGEGSWLTVV.

The chain carries TRBV7-9 and TRBJ2-5; 15 bases map to TRBD2. Germline lookup yields CDR1 SEHNR and CDR2 FQNEAQ (reference sequence). The CDR3 runs to 18 residues. The trim removed 1 base at V and 4 bases at J, leaving 7 bases unmatched. DNA for the CDR3: TGTGCCAGCAGCTTAGTATGGACTAGCGGGGGGGCCGGAGAGACCCAGTACTTC. Residues: CASSLVWTSGGAGETQYF. The variable domain in full, with the rest retrieved from reference TRBV7-9 and TRBJ2-5, is DTGVSQNPRHKITKRGQNVTFRCDPISEHNRLYWYRQTLGQGPEFLTYFQNEAQLEKSRLLSDRFSAERPKGSFSTLEIQRTEQGDSAMYLCASSLVWTSGGAGETQYFGPGTRLLVL.

The chain carries TRBV6-2 or TRBV6-3 and TRBJ2-7, with 8 bases matching TRBD2. With 5 bases clipped from V and 1 base from J, the junction kept 4 bases outside the gene matches. CDR3 size: 14 residues. Germline CDR1 is MNHEY and CDR2 is SVGEGT. The CDR3 coding sequence is TGTGCCAGCAGTCGAACTAGCGGTTCCTACGAGCAGTACGTC. Translating gives CASSRTSGSYEQYV.

This chain uses TRBV19 with TRBJ2-1; D may be TRBD2 (5 bases). The V gene's germline CDR1 is LNHDA and CDR2 SQIVND (reference sequence). CDR3 length equals 16 residues. Trimming cost V 3 bases and J 1 base, with 13 bases left between them. CDR3 residues: CASSIGLERSYNEQFF. The DNA of the CDR3 is TGTGCCAGTAGTATCGGACTGGAGAGATCCTACAATGAGCAGTTCTTC. The full variable domain, its missing parts supplied by reference TRBV19 and TRBJ2-1, is DGGITQSPKYLFRKEGQNVTLSCEQNLNHDAMYWYRQDPGQGLRLIYYSQIVNDFQKGDIAEGYSVSREKKESFPLTVTSAQKNPTAFYLCASSIGLERSYNEQFFGPGTRLTVL.

V and J are TRBV6-5 and TRBJ1-5, with 7 positions matching TRBD1. Per germline, CDR1 MNHEY and CDR2 SVGAGI. The V and J ends lost 0 bases and 3 bases, in that order; junction bases with no gene match: 2. The CDR3 is 15 amino acids. For the CDR3, the DNA is TGTGCCAGCAGTTACTCGAGGGGGCCCAATCAGCCCCAGCATTTT. Translation: CASSYSRGPNQPQHF.

The rearrangement uses TRBV5-1 and TRBJ2-5; weak D call: TRBD1 (5 bases). Trimming left V 2 bases short and J 5 bases short, with 16 bases between. CDR3 length equals 15 residues. Germline CDR1 is SGHRS and CDR2 is YFSETQ. CDR3 coding DNA: TGCGCCAGCAGCTTACAGGATTACCTTGGGGAGACCCAGTACTTC. Its protein is CASSLQDYLGETQYF.

The CDR3 DNA is TGTGCCAGCTCATCGGACAGGGCGATAGCTTTCTTT. It is translated as CASSSDRAIAFF. The gene calls are TRBV18 and TRBJ1-1, with 8 nucleotides matching TRBD1. V gave up 5 bases and J gave up 10 bases; unmatched junction bases: 6. The germline V gene has CDR1 KGHSH and CDR2 LQKENI. The CDR3 runs to 12 residues. Combining the CDR3 with reference TRBV18 and TRBJ1-1 gives the whole variable domain NAGVMQNPRHLVRRRGQEARLRCSPMKGHSHVYWYRQLPEEGLKFMVYLQKENIIDESGMPKERFSAEFPKEGPSILRIQQVVRGDSAAYFCASSSDRAIAFFGQGTRLTVV.

The chain employs TRBV3-1 (or the pseudogene TRBV3-2) and TRBJ1-1; D uncertain. The germline V gene has CDR1 LGHDT and CDR2 YNNKEL (reference sequence). This CDR3 region has 12 residues. V was pared by 1 base and J by 4 bases, with 4 bases between. CDR3 in amino acids: CASSQGFTEAFF. The CDR3 DNA reads TGTGCCAGCAGCCAAGGGTTCACTGAAGCTTTCTTT.

The chain has TRBV5-6 and TRBJ1-2, with a possible D match to TRBD1 (5 bases). The CDR3 is made up of 13 amino acids. Germline-derived CDR1 and CDR2 are SGHDT and YYEEEE. Trimming pared 6 bases from V and 6 bases from J, leaving 15 bases between. CDR3 sequence (DNA): TGTGCCAGCACCGGAGCGTTAGGGGATGGCTACACCTTC. Protein sequence: CASTGALGDGYTF.

This chain connects TRBV7-2 to TRBJ2-5; no reliable D call. Germline CDR1 is SGHTA and CDR2 is FQGNSA. The V end was cut by 1 base, the J end by 4 bases, with 10 bases between. The CDR3 has 14 amino acids. The CDR3 loop is CASSLDRARETQYF. In nucleotides, the CDR3 is TGTGCCAGCAGCTTAGATCGGGCGAGAGAGACCCAGTACTTC.

The genes are TRBV30 and TRBJ2-7; tentatively, D is TRBD1 (5 bases). The V gene's germline CDR1 is GTSNPN and CDR2 SVGIG (reference sequence). The V end was cut by 1 base, the J end by 4 bases, with 5 bases between. This CDR3 is 11 amino acids long. The CDR3 DNA reads TGTGCCTGGAGTGAGGGGTACGAGCAGTACGTC. It is translated as CAWSEGYEQYV.

The rearrangement links TRBV6-5 to TRBJ2-5; no clear D. This CDR3 is built from 14 residues. Trimming cost V 5 bases and J 3 bases, with 13 bases left between them. Germline-derived CDR1 and CDR2 are MNHEY and SVGAGI. CDR3 bases: TGTGCCAGCAGTCGACGATTCAAAAAAGAGACCCAGTACTTC. This sequence encodes CASSRRFKKETQYF.